This T cell receptor beta chain came from a study of T cell responses to AZD1222 COVID-19 vaccine. Data came from immunoSEQ multiplex PCR; TCRdb stores just in-frame clones and leaves some out. The table has over 120,000 clones, about 90% seen once. V was clipped by 5 bases and J by 7 bases, with 14 bases between them. The CDR3 contains 13 residues. Germline loops: CDR1 SEHNR, CDR2 FQNEAQ (reference sequence). This chain connects TRBV7-9 to TRBJ1-2; the D is unclear. The receptor comes from an adult who received the AZD1222 COVID-19 vaccine. The sample here was peripheral blood, taken 28 days after the second AZD1222 dose. Here the CDR3 DNA reads TGTGCCAGCAGCCGGGATCCCCTTAGTGGCTACACCTTC. Residues: CASSRDPLSGYTF.